This TCR beta chain was captured in a study of blood T cells in healthy people across ages. The study, taken as a whole, reports: Estimates drawn from one million T cells were deemed to understate diversity. CMV status of donors was unknown, possibly confounding expanded clonotype changes.

Between the trimmed V and J ends, which lost 7 bases and 3 bases, there was a span of 16 bases. The CDR3 has 14 amino acids. Germline V CDR1 and CDR2: LNHDA, SQIVND (reference sequence). With a J-beta primer mix and a sample-barcoded 5' primer, a second PCR ran about 7 to 11 cycles. Each cDNA molecule, via a template-switch adaptor with 12 random nucleotides, was tagged. From the 5' RACE reads, TCRdb called clonotypes with MiXCR, one entry per CDR3 protein. The sample lists about 1,500,000 distinct CDR3 sequences, approximately 42% seen once, with roughly 7.7% in the top ten. With respect to this clonotype: Its target is unknown.

This sequence originates from a young woman in good health. Sequencing input: blood. V is TRBV19 and J is TRBJ2-7, with D perhaps being TRBD1 or TRBD2 (5 bases each). CDR3 amino acids: CASTPGTGFYEQYF. CDR3 DNA sequence: TGTGCCAGTACCCCCGGGACCGGTTTCTACGAGCAGTACTTC. Together with reference TRBV19 and TRBJ2-7, the CDR3 gives the full variable domain: DGGITQSPKYLFRKEGQNVTLSCEQNLNHDAMYWYRQDPGQGLRLIYYSQIVNDFQKGDIAEGYSVSREKKESFPLTVTSAQKNPTAFYLCASTPGTGFYEQYFGPGTRLTVT.